This is a list of T cell receptor beta chains from one sample in a study of T cell responses to AZD1222 COVID-19 vaccine. The method was immunoSEQ multiplex PCR; TCRdb's version includes in-frame clones alone and lacks a portion of them. The table has about 140,000 clones, around 89% seen once; the top ten hold about 3%. The specimen comprised peripheral blood, sampled on day 0 of AZD1222 vaccination. These receptors all stem from an adult in good health. Each CDR3 is given with its conserved first and last residue. The D gene is left open where the match is weak.

V gene,J gene,D gene,CDR3 protein,CDR3 DNA
TRBV2,TRBJ1-1,TRBD1,CASRDRVLMNTEAFF,TGTGCCAGCAGGGACAGGGTGTTGATGAACACTGAAGCTTTCTTT
TRBV29-1,TRBJ2-7,NA,CSVASGTITYEQYF,TGCAGCGTCGCTTCCGGGACAATTACCTACGAGCAGTACTTC
TRBV10-1,TRBJ2-4,TRBD2,CARPGLAGIAKNIQYF,TGCGCCAGACCGGGACTAGCGGGGATAGCCAAAAACATTCAGTACTTC
TRBV6-6,TRBJ1-6,TRBD1,CASRQDRVNSPLHF,TGTGCCAGCAGACAAGACAGGGTTAATTCACCCCTCCACTTT
TRBV7-2,TRBJ1-2,TRBD1,CASSLGNQGEGGYTF,TGTGCCAGCAGCTTAGGGAATCAGGGGGAGGGTGGCTACACCTTC
TRBV6-2/TRBV6-3,TRBJ1-6,NA,CASSYRQGGSPLHF,TGTGCCAGCAGTTACCGGCAGGGAGGATCACCCCTCCACTTT
TRBV5-8,TRBJ2-1,NA,CASSPGPYNEQFF,TGTGCCAGCAGTCCCGGGCCCTACAATGAGCAGTTCTTC
TRBV15,TRBJ1-4,NA,CATSRAGSWGGELFF,TGTGCCACCAGCAGGGCAGGCTCTTGGGGCGGCGAACTGTTTTTT
TRBV7-2,TRBJ1-1,TRBD1,CASSPGTVMNTEAFF,TGTGCCAGCAGCCCTGGGACAGTTATGAACACTGAAGCTTTCTTT
TRBV4-1,TRBJ1-5,NA,CASSPGLVDSNQPQHF,TGCGCCAGCAGCCCTGGGCTGGTAGACAGCAATCAGCCCCAGCATTTT
TRBV4-3,TRBJ1-6,TRBD1,CASSQDPTGTAYNSPLHF,TGCGCCAGCAGCCAAGATCCAACCGGGACAGCTTATAATTCACCCCTCCACTTT
TRBV5-4,TRBJ2-2,TRBD2,CASSSPGTSPTGELFF,TGTGCCAGCAGCTCGCCCGGGACTAGCCCCACCGGGGAGCTGTTTTTT
TRBV13,TRBJ2-5,NA,CASSLKGETQYF,TGTGCCAGCAGCTTAAAGGGAGAGACCCAGTACTTC
TRBV4-2,TRBJ1-6,NA,CASSQGLSGPLALHF,TGTGCCAGCAGCCAAGGTCTTTCCGGGCCTTTGGCCCTCCACTTT
TRBV28,TRBJ1-2,TRBD1,CASTPPGTGGAFYGYTF,TGTGCCAGCACTCCCCCCGGGACAGGGGGCGCCTTCTATGGCTACACCTTC
TRBV3-1/TRBV3-2,TRBJ1-5,NA,CASSQSPANQPQHF,TGTGCCAGCAGCCAATCGCCCGCAAATCAGCCCCAGCATTTT
TRBV28,TRBJ2-7,NA,CASSLGGTVGYEQYF,TGTGCCAGCAGTTTGGGGGGGACAGTCGGCTACGAGCAGTACTTC
TRBV7-9,TRBJ1-2,TRBD1,CASSFGTGNGYTF,TGTGCCAGCAGCTTTGGGACAGGGAATGGCTACACCTTC
TRBV30,TRBJ1-2,TRBD1,CACNRYGTGSGYTF,TGTGCCTGCAACCGTTACGGGACAGGGTCTGGCTACACCTTC
TRBV13,TRBJ2-1,TRBD2,CASSPTAGEYYNEQFF,TGTGCCAGCAGCCCGACGGCGGGGGAGTACTACAATGAGCAGTTCTTC
TRBV28,TRBJ1-4,NA,CASSLLPREKLFF,TGTGCCAGCAGTTTATTACCGAGGGAAAAACTGTTTTTT
TRBV5-4,TRBJ1-1,NA,CASSLKSVNTEAFF,TGTGCCAGCAGCTTGAAGTCAGTGAACACTGAAGCTTTCTTT
TRBV28,TRBJ2-2,TRBD2,CASSLRLAGRTGELFF,TGTGCCAGCAGTCTAAGACTAGCGGGAAGAACCGGGGAGCTGTTTTTT
TRBV5-4,TRBJ1-1,NA,CASSLEGSRNTEAFF,TGTGCCAGCAGCTTAGAAGGGTCCCGGAACACTGAAGCTTTCTTT
TRBV13,TRBJ1-2,TRBD1,CASSLVGGQGTGGYTF,TGTGCCAGCAGCTTAGTGGGGGGACAGGGAACGGGTGGCTACACCTTC
TRBV14,TRBJ1-5,NA,CASSQPPHRVVNQPQHF,TGTGCCAGCAGCCAACCCCCCCACAGGGTCGTCAATCAGCCCCAGCATTTT